This TCR beta chain was recorded in a study of shared clonotypes between healthy human individuals. Study-wide findings and caveats: What limited the represented genetic and exposure-history diversity was the small number of donors.

Memory CD4+ cells were the fraction left after CD45RA+ naive selection. Clones were read by immunoSEQ multiplex PCR, and TCRdb kept only the in-frame ones, dropping some. The repertoire holds about 2.4 million clones, with more than 90% as singletons. With regard to this clone: The antigen remains unidentified. This CDR3 is also generated by other DNA sequences in the sample.

The germline V gene has CDR1 SQVTM and CDR2 ANQGSEA. The length of the CDR3 is 13 residues. After removal of 2 bases from V and 4 bases from J, the junction contained 1 base not matched to a gene. The chain uses TRBV29-1 and TRBJ2-7, with 11 bases that match TRBD2. Material for sequencing was naive CD4+ T cells sorted from blood. The sample's subset: CD45RA+ positively selected. This clonotype was obtained from a man in his late teens or twenties in good health. DNA for the CDR3: TGCAGCGTTGAACTAGCGGGAGGATACGAGCAGTACTTC. It encodes CSVELAGGYEQYF.